This TCR beta chain was captured in a study of early T cells in non-severe SARS-CoV-2 infection. Overall study context: Sequencing targeted bulk RNA from unsorted whole blood, leaving chains unpaired.

Separate cDNA molecules each had unique molecular identifiers attached to them. Each CDR3 protein is one row after TCRdb ran MiXCR on the 5' RACE reads. Of 85,000 to 100,000 distinct CDR3 sequences listed, 15% to 20% are singletons. Comments on this clonotype: Its antigen remains unknown.

CDR1 is MGHRA and CDR2 is YSYEKL in the germline V gene. The germline V and J ends were trimmed by 0 bases and 0 bases, with 15 bases remaining between them. The CDR3 spans 18 residues. Study-wide points: Using VDJdb, the matching emphasized anti-spike CD8 responses while missing private and CD4 specificities.

The chain links TRBV4-1 to TRBJ1-3; a weak D match, TRBD1 (6 bases). The sequence came from an adult who was a healthcare worker with PCR-confirmed SARS-CoV-2 infection or an uninfected control (not recorded which). The specimen comprised whole blood, sampled at baseline. The CDR3, as DNA: TGCGCCAGCAGCCAAGAGACCCCACAGGGAAGCTCTGGAAACACCATATATTTT. It encodes CASSQETPQGSSGNTIYF.